What follows are 14 T cell receptor beta chains derived from one specimen sequenced in a study of shared clonotypes between healthy human individuals. Clones were sequenced by immunoSEQ multiplex PCR, and TCRdb holds only the in-frame ones, with some missing. The repertoire holds approximately 2.5 million clones, with more than 90% as singletons. Specimen: naive CD4+ T cells sorted from blood. The subset denotes: CD45RA+ positively selected. The receptor source for this set is a man in his late teens or twenties in good health.

For this clone: Different DNA sequences within this sample yield the same CDR3. V gene TRBV7-2 combines with J gene TRBJ1-1; no clear D gene. The CDR3 spans 13 residues. Trimming took off 3 bases at V and 1 base at J, with 6 bases between the two ends. Germline CDR1 and CDR2: SGHTA and FQGNSA. The CDR3 loop reads CASSLIENTEAFF. The DNA of the CDR3 is TGTGCCAGCAGCTTGATAGAGAACACTGAAGCTTTCTTT.

This clone appeared once. The chain uses TRBV6-1 and TRBJ2-7; D unclear. The length of the CDR3 is 14 residues. Trimming cost V 6 bases and J 4 bases, with 16 bases left between them. The germline CDR1 and CDR2 sequences are MNHNS and SASEGT. The CDR3 DNA is TGTGCCAGCAGCCCCGCCGGGCTTGGGTACGAGCAGTACTTC. This translates into CASSPAGLGYEQYF.

This clone has just a few counts. The chain employs TRBV5-1 and TRBJ2-2, with no clear D. V lost 0 bases and J lost 8, with 2 bases in between. This CDR3 region has 11 residues. Germline V gene sequence: CDR1 SGHRS, CDR2 YFSETQ. In nucleotides, the CDR3 is TGCGCCAGCAGCTTGGAAGGGGAGCTGTTTTTT. Amino acids: CASSLEGELFF.

The chain links TRBV2 to TRBJ2-7; 7 positions agree with TRBD2. J gave up 5 bases and V 5 bases, and 6 bases lay outside the gene matches. Germline V CDR1 and CDR2: SNHLY, FYNNEI. CDR3 length: 13 residues. CDR3 in DNA: TGTGCCAGCAGTCGGGACTACTGGGACGAGCAGTACTTC. Protein: CASSRDYWDEQYF.

This chain uses TRBV18 with TRBJ1-1; TRBD1 agrees at 9 bases. The V gene end was trimmed by 2 bases and the J gene end by 4 bases; junction bases not matched to a gene: 8. The CDR3 has 16 amino acids. Germline assignment: CDR1 KGHSH and CDR2 LQKENI. CDR3 nucleotides: TGTGCCAGCTCACCAATGGAGGGACAGGGAGGCACTGAAGCTTTCTTT. Amino acids: CASSPMEGQGGTEAFF.

V and J are TRBV6-1 and TRBJ1-1; no reliable D call. Deletions cut 8 bases from V and 7 bases from J, with 11 bases between. This CDR3 has 11 amino acids. Germline CDR1 MNHNS, CDR2 SASEGT. The CDR3 DNA reads as TGTGCCAGCCCGAGGAGTATTGAAGCTTTCTTT. This encodes CASPRSIEAFF.

The chain combines TRBV5-6 with TRBJ2-5; D gene unclear. The V gene lost 4 bases and the J gene lost 5 bases, with 18 bases spanning the gap. The CDR3 totals 15 residues. Germline V gene data show CDR1 as SGHDT and CDR2 as YYEEEE. Here the CDR3 DNA reads TGTGCCAGCAGCCCAGCTTACCCCAGCAGGGAGACCCAGTACTTC. It yields the protein CASSPAYPSRETQYF.

The rearrangement uses TRBV6-5 and TRBJ2-2, with D perhaps TRBD1 (5 bases). The CDR3 loop spans 14 amino acids. Germline V lookup: CDR1 MNHEY, CDR2 SVGAGI. Trimming removed 7 bases from V and 2 bases from J, with 11 bases in between. The CDR3 loop is CASTQTANTGELFF. As DNA, the CDR3 is TGTGCCAGCACCCAGACAGCTAACACCGGGGAGCTGTTTTTT.

A remark on this clone: Within the sample, other DNA sequences also encode this same CDR3. This rearrangement joins TRBV5-1 to TRBJ2-1; 7 nucleotides match TRBD1. The CDR3 runs 15 residues. Germline V gene sequence: CDR1 SGHRS, CDR2 YFSETQ. J gave up 2 bases and V 1 base, and 3 bases lay outside the gene matches. In DNA form, the CDR3 reads TGCGCCAGCAGCTTGCGCCAGGGGGCCTACAATGAGCAGTTCTTC. It codes for CASSLRQGAYNEQFF.

On this clone itself: This sample also contains other DNA sequences that code for the same CDR3. The chain has TRBV5-1 and TRBJ2-5; D is uncertain. With 0 bases removed from V and 5 bases from J, the gap between germline ends came to 8 bases. Per the germline V gene, CDR1 is SGHRS and CDR2 is YFSETQ. The CDR3 spans 13 residues. The CDR3 DNA sequence: TGCGCCAGCAGCTTGGGGTCATTGGAGACCCAGTACTTC. Translation: CASSLGSLETQYF.

Only one count was recorded for this clone. This sequence joins TRBV5-1 and TRBJ1-4; 8 bases agree with TRBD1. Germline V lookup: CDR1 SGHRS, CDR2 YFSETQ. V gave up 5 bases and J gave up 3 bases; unmatched junction bases: 6. CDR3 length equals 15 residues. CDR3 DNA: TGCGCCAGCAGGGAACAGGGGGTAGCTAATGAAAAACTGTTTTTT. Protein product: CASREQGVANEKLFF.

The V call is TRBV10-1, the J call TRBJ2-1, with D perhaps given as TRBD1 or TRBD2 (5 bases each). Trimming stripped 3 bases from V and 0 bases from J, with 9 bases between. This CDR3 contains 15 residues. CDR1 is WNHNN and CDR2 is SYGVQD in the germline V gene (reference sequence). The CDR3 DNA sequence: TGCGCCAGCAGTGATGAGGGGAGCTCCTACAATGAGCAGTTCTTC. It yields the protein CASSDEGSSYNEQFF.

The chain links TRBV5-1 to TRBJ2-7; 7 bases are shared with TRBD1. CDR3 length: 16 amino acids. V was pared by 0 bases and J by 1 base, with 7 bases of the junction left unmatched. Per germline, CDR1 SGHRS and CDR2 YFSETQ. The CDR3 is CASSLDPSGQSYEQYF. CDR3 sequence (DNA): TGCGCCAGCAGCTTGGACCCCTCGGGACAGTCCTACGAGCAGTACTTC.

The chain is built from TRBV5-1 and TRBJ1-2, with D unclear. The ends were cut back, 7 bases at V and 4 bases at J, with 17 bases in the middle. Germline V gene sequence: CDR1 SGHRS, CDR2 YFSETQ. The CDR3 consists of 14 residues. As DNA, the CDR3 is TGCGCCAGCCGTTATCAGGACGGTACCTATGGCTACACCTTC. Its protein product is CASRYQDGTYGYTF.